Reported below is one T cell receptor beta chain. In the PCR, 60 Vbeta and 13 Jbeta primers were used. Here immunoSEQ multiplex PCR was the method, and the copy in TCRdb shows in-frame clones only, minus some. Of 90,000 to 150,000 clones listed, 75% to 85% are singletons. The sample belongs to a study of cytomegalovirus exposure and HLA in healthy donors. V was clipped by 0 bases and J by 7 bases, with 10 bases between them. The CDR3 sequence is 15 residues long. Germline-derived CDR1 and CDR2 are KGHSH and LQKENI. The TCR comes from a man aged 35-49 years in good health and CMV-seronegative. Sequenced: PBMCs. The J gene is TRBJ1-6, the V gene TRBV18; tentative D call: TRBD1 (5 bases). CDR3 DNA: TGTGCCAGCTCACCACCGGGGGGACCGAATTCACCCCTCCACTTT. Protein product: CASSPPGGPNSPLHF.